This TCR beta chain was captured by sequencing in a study of cytomegalovirus exposure and HLA in healthy donors. For this clone: Its antigen remains unknown.

Use of 60 Vbeta and 13 Jbeta primers characterized the PCR. Produced via immunoSEQ multiplex PCR; TCRdb's table is partial and in-frame only. The sample has around 150,000 clones, 75% to 90% seen once. Overall study results and limits: Later analysis indicated greater clonal expansion among HLA-associated TCR beta chains than among equally common other chains. Sequencing depth across donors, presence/absence analyses assumed, was roughly uniform.

Germline CDR1 MDHEN, CDR2 SYDVKM. The CDR3 is made up of 16 amino acids. The junction had 13 bases not matched to a gene; V was cut back by 7 bases and J by 9 bases. This clonotype was sampled from a man aged 25 to 40 in good health and CMV-seronegative. Material: PBMCs. The rearrangement joins TRBV28 to TRBJ1-6; 9 bases agree with TRBD1. The CDR3 DNA follows: TGTGCCAGCAATCCACCACAGGGGGCTGGTGGTTCACCCCTCCACTTT. It yields the protein CASNPPQGAGGSPLHF.